Listed below are T cell receptor beta chains from one sample, sequenced in a study of CD4 T cells in relation to SARS-CoV-2 and coronaviruses. The repertoire was sequenced with immunoSEQ multiplex PCR; TCRdb's copy has only in-frame clones and lacks some. The table has some 21,000 clones, around three quarters seen once. These receptors are not linked to any known antigen. The sample taken for sequencing was CD4+ T cells from PBMCs, cultured in vitro. The receptors originated from a human donor in good health. The CDR3 runs from the conserved cysteine through the conserved F or W. The D gene is left open where the match is weak. For some rows the clone size is stated as once, few or many, or as a class when expanded; others skip it.

>-|TRBJ1-1|TRBV3-1/TRBV3-2|TRBD1
CASSQEDRWNTEAFF
TGTGCCAGCAGCCAAGAGGACAGGTGGAACACTGAAGCTTTCTTT
>few|TRBJ2-1|TRBV11-3|-
CASSLGGYNEQFF
TGTGCCAGCAGCTTAGGCGGATACAATGAGCAGTTCTTC
>-|TRBJ2-2|TRBV29-1|TRBD2
CSVEDGETSAGGELFF
TGCAGCGTTGAAGATGGTGAGACTAGCGCTGGCGGGGAGCTGTTTTTT
>-|TRBJ1-5|TRBV2|-
CASSPTDQPQHF
TGTGCCAGCAGCCCGACGGATCAGCCCCAGCATTTT
>-|TRBJ2-7|TRBV13|-
CASSPRLSYEQYF
TGTGCCAGCAGCCCCCGACTCTCCTACGAGCAGTACTTC
>few|TRBJ1-1|TRBV6-2/TRBV6-3|-
CASRPGGGTEAFF
TGTGCCAGCAGGCCTGGGGGAGGCACTGAAGCTTTCTTT
>once|TRBJ1-3|TRBV10-3|-
CAISESSWGYSGNTIYF
TGTGCCATCAGTGAGTCCTCCTGGGGGTATTCGGGAAACACCATATATTTT
>-|TRBJ1-5|TRBV27|TRBD1
CASRRGQGEYQPQHF
TGTGCCAGCAGGCGCGGGCAGGGGGAGTACCAGCCCCAGCATTTT
>-|TRBJ2-3|TRBV19|-
CASSTRSGSGDTQYF
TGTGCCAGTAGCACCCGGTCTGGGTCGGGGGATACGCAGTATTTT
>-|TRBJ2-5|TRBV7-9|TRBD2
CASSEGSSGSKTQYF
TGTGCCAGCAGCGAAGGTTCTAGCGGCTCCAAGACCCAGTACTTC
>-|TRBJ1-4|TRBV27|-
CASSLRYSPTVANEKLFF
TGTGCCAGCAGTTTAAGGTACAGCCCCACCGTGGCTAATGAAAAACTGTTTTTT
>-|TRBJ2-1|TRBV30|-
CAWSPAGPYNEQFF
TGTGCCTGGAGTCCGGCGGGACCTTACAATGAGCAGTTCTTC
>-|TRBJ2-1|TRBV9|TRBD2
CASSVGPLAGLYNEQFF
TGTGCCAGCAGCGTCGGACCTCTAGCGGGGCTCTACAATGAGCAGTTCTTC